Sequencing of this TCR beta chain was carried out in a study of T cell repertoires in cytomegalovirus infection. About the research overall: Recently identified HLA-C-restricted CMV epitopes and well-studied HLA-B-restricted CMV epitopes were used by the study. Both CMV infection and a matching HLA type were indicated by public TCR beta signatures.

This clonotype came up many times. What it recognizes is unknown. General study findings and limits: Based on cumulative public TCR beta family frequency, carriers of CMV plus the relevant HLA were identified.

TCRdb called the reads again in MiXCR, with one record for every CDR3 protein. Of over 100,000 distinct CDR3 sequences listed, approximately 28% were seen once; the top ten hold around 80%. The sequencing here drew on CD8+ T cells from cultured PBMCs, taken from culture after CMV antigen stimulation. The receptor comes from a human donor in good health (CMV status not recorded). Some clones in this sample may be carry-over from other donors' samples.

The CDR3 spells CASSLGDKSYEQYF. As DNA, the CDR3 is TGTGCCAGCAGCTTAGGTGACAAATCCTACGAGCAGTACTTC. The chain recombines TRBV7-9 with TRBJ2-7; D is uncertain. The germline V gene encodes CDR1 SEHNR and CDR2 FQNEAQ (reference sequence). This CDR3 has 14 amino acids. Trimming pared 1 base from V and 1 base from J, leaving 8 bases between. Full variable domain (remainder filled in from reference TRBV7-9 and TRBJ2-7): DTGVSQNPRHKITKRGQNVTFRCDPISEHNRLYWYRQTLGQGPEFLTYFQNEAQLEKSRLLSDRFSAERPKGSFSTLEIQRTEQGDSAMYLCASSLGDKSYEQYFGPGTRLTVT.